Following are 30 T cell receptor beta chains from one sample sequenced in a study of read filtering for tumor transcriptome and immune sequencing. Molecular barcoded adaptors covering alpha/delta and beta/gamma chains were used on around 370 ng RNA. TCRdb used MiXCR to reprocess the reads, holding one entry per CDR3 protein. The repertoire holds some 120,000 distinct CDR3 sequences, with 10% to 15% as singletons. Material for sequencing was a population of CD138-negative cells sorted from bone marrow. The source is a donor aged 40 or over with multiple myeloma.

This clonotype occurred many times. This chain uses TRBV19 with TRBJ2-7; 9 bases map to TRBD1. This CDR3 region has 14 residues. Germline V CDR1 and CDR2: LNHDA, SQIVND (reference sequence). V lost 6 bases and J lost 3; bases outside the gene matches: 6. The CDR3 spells CASRLRDRDYEQYF. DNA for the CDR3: TGTGCCAGTAGGCTCCGGGACAGGGACTACGAGCAGTACTTC.

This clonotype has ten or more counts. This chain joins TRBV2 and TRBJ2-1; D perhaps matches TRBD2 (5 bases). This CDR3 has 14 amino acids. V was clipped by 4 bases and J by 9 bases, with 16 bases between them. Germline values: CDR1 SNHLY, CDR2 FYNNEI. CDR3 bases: TGTGCCAGCAGTGTTTCCGCTGGACTCGGTGAGCAGTTCTTC. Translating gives CASSVSAGLGEQFF.

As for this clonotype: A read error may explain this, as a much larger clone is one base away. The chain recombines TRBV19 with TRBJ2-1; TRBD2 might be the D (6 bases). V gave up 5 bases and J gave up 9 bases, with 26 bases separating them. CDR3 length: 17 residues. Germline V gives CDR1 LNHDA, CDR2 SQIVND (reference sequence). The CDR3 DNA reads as TGTGCCAGTAGTCCGGGATTCGCGGGCGGGGCGCATGGTGAGCAGTTCTTC. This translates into CASSPGFAGGAHGEQFF.

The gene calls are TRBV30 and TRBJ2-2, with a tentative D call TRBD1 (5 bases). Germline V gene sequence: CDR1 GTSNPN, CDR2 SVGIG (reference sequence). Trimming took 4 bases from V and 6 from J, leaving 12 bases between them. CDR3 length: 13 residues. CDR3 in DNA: TGTGCCTGGAAGGACAACTATCCCGGGGAGCTGTTTTTT. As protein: CAWKDNYPGELFF.

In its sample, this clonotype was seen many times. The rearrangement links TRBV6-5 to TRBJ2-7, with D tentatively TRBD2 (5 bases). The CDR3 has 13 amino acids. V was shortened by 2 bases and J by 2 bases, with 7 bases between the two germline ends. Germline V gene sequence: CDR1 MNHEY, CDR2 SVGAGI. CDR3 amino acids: CASSYAAAYEQYF. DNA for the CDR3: TGTGCCAGCAGTTACGCAGCGGCCTACGAGCAGTACTTC.

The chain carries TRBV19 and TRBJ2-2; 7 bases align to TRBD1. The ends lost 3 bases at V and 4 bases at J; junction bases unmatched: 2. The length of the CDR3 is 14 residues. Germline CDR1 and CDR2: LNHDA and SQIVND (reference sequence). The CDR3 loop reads CASSIPGGTGELFF. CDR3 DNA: TGTGCCAGTAGTATCCCAGGGGGCACCGGGGAGCTGTTTTTT.

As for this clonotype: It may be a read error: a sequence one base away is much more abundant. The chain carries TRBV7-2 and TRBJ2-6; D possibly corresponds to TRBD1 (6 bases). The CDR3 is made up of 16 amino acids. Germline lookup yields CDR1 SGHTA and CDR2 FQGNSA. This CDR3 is CASSHYRASGANVPTF. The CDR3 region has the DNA TGTGCCAGCAGCCACTACAGGGCTTCTGGGGCCAACGTCCCGACTTTC.

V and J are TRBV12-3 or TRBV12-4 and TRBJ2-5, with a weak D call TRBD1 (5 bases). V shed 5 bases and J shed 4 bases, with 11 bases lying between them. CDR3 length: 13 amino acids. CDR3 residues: CASSPGNGETQYF. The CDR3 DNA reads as TGTGCCAGCAGTCCAGGGAACGGAGAGACCCAGTACTTC.

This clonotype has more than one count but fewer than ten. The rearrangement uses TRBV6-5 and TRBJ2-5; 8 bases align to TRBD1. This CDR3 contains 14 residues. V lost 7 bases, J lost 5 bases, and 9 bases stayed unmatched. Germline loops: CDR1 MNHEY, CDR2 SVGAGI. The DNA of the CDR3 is TGTGCCAGCAAGAGGACAGGGACTTTGGAGACCCAGTACTTC. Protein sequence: CASKRTGTLETQYF.

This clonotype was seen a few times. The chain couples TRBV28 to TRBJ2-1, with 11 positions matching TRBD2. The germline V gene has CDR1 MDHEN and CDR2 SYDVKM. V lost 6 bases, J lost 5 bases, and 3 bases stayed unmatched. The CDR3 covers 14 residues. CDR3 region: CASRTSGIHNEQFF. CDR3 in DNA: TGTGCCAGCAGGACTAGCGGGATACACAATGAGCAGTTCTTC.

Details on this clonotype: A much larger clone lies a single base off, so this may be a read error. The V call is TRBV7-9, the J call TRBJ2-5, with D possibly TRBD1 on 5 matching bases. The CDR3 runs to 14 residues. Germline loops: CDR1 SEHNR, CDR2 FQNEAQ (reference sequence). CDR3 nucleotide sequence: TGTGCCAACAGCCCATTCGACAGCCAAGAGACCCAGTACTTC. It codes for CANSPFDSQETQYF.

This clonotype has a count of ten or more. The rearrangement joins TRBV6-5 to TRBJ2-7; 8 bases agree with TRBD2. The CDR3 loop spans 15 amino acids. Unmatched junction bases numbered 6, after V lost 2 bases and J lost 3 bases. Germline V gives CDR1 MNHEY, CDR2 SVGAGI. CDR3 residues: CASSYASREGYEQYF. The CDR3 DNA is TGTGCCAGCAGTTACGCTTCTCGGGAGGGCTACGAGCAGTACTTC.

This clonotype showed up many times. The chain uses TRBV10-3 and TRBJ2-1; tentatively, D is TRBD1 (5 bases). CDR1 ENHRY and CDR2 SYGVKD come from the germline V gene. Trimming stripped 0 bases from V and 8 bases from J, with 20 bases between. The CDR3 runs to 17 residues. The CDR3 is CAISESTQGGTRDEQFF. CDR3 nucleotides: TGTGCCATCAGTGAGTCGACTCAGGGCGGTACTCGCGATGAGCAGTTCTTC.

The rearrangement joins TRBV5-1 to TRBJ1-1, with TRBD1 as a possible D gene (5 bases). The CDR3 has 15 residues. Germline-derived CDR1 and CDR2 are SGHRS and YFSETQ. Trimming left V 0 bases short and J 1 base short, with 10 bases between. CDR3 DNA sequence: TGCGCCAGCAGCTTGGATGGTGGGGCGAACACTGAAGCTTTCTTT. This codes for CASSLDGGANTEAFF.

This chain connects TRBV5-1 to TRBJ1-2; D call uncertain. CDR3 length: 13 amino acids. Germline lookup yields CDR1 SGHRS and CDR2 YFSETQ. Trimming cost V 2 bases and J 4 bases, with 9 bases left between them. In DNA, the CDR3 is TGCGCCAGCAGCTTATCGACAACCTATGGCTACACCTTC. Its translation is CASSLSTTYGYTF. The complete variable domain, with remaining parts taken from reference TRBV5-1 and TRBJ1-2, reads KAGVTQTPRYLIKTRGQQVTLSCSPISGHRSVSWYQQTPGQGLQFLFEYFSETQRNKGNFPGRFSGRQFSNSRSEMNVSTLELGDSALYLCASSLSTTYGYTFGSGTRLTVV.

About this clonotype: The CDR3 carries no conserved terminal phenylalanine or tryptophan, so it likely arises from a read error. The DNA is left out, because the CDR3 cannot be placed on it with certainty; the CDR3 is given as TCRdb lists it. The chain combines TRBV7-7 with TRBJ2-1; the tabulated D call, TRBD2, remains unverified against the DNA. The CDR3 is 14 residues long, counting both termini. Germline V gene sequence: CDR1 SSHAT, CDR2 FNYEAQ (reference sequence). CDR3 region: CASSLDRTSHEQLY.

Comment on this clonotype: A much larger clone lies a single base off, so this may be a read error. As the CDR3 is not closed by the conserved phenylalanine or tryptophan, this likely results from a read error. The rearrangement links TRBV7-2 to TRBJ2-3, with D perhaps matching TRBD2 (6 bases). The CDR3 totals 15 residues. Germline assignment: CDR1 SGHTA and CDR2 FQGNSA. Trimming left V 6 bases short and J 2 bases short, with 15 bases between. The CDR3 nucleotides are TGTGCCAGCAGAAGCTGGCGGGGATTCACAGATACGCAGTATTCT. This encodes CASRSWRGFTDTQYS.

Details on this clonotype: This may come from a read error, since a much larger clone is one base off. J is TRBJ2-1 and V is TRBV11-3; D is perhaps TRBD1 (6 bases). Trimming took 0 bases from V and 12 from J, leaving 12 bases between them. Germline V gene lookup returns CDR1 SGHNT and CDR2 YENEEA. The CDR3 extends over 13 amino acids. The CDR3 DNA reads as TGTGCCAGCAGCTTAGATTCGAGGGGGAGGCAGTTCTTC. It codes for CASSLDSRGRQFF.

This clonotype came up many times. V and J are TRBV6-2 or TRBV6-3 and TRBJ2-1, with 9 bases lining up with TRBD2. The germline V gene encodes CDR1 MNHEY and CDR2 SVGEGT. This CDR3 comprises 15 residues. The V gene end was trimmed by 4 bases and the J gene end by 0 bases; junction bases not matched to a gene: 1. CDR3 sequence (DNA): TGTGCCAGCAGTTTTAGCGGGAGCTCCTACAATGAGCAGTTCTTC. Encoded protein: CASSFSGSSYNEQFF.

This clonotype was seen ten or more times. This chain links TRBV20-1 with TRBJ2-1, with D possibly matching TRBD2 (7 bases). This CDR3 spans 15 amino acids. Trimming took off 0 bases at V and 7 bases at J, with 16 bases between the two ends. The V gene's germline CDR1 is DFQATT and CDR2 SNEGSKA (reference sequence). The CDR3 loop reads CSARERGGVVNEQFF. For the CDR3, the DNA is TGCAGTGCTAGAGAGAGGGGGGGAGTCGTGAATGAGCAGTTCTTC.

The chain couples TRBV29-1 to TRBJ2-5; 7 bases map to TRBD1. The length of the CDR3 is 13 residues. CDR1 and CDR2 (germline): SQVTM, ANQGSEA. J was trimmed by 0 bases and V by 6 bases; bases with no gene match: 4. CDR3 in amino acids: CSVEGQNQETQYF. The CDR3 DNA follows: TGCAGCGTCGAGGGACAGAACCAAGAGACCCAGTACTTC. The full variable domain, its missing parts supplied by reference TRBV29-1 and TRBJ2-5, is SAVISQKPSRDICQRGTSLTIQCQVDSQVTMMFWYRQQPGQSLTLIATANQGSEATYESGFVIDKFPISRPNLTFSTLTVSNMSPEDSSIYLCSVEGQNQETQYFGPGTRLLVL.

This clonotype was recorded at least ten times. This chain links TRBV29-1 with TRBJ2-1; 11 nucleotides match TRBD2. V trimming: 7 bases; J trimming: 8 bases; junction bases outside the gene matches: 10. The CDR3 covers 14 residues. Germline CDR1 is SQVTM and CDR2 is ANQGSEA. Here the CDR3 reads CSASGRTRLDEQFF. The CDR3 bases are TGCAGCGCTAGCGGGAGGACTCGTTTGGATGAGCAGTTCTTC.

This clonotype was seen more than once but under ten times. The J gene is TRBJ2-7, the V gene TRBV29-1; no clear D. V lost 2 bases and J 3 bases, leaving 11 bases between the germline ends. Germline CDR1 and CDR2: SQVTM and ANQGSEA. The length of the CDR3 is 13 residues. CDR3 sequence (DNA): TGCAGCGTTGAATTTGCCCCGGGCTACGAGCAGTACTTC. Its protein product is CSVEFAPGYEQYF.

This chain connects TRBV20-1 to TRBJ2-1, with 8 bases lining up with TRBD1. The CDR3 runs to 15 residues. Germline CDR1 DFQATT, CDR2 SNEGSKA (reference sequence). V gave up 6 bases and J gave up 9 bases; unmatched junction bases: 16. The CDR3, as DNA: TGCAGTGCCGCCTCCGCAGGGGGCTATTTTAGTGAGCAGTTCTTC. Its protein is CSAASAGGYFSEQFF.

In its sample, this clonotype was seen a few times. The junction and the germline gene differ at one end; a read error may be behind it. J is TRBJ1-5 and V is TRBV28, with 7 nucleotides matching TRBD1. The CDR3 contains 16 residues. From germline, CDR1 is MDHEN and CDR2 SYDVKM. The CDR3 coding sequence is TGTGCCAGCTGTTTTAATCAAGGGGGCGGCAATCAGCCCCAGCATTTT. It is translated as CASCFNQGGGNQPQHF.

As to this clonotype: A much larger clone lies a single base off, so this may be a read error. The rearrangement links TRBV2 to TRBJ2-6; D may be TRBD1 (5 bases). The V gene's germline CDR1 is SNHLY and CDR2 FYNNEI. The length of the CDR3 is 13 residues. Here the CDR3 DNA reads TGTGCCAGCACGTTTACTGGGGCCAACGTCCGGACTTTC. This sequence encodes CASTFTGANVRTF.

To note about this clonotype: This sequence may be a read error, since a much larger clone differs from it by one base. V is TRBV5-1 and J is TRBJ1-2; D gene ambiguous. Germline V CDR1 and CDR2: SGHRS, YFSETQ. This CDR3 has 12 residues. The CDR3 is CAGSLADYGYTF. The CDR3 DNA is TGCGCCGGCAGCTTGGCAGACTATGGCTACACCTTC. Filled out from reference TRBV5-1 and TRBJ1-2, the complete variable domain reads KAGVTQTPRYLIKTRGQQVTLSCSPISGHRSVSWYQQTPGQGLQFLFEYFSETQRNKGNFPGRFSGRQFSNSRSEMNVSTLELGDSALYLCAGSLADYGYTFGSGTRLTVV.

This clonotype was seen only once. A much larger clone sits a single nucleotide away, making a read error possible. The CDR3 loop is CASSFTGEQGTETFF. In DNA, the CDR3 is TGTGCCAGCAGCTTTACAGGGGAACAGGGCACTGAAACTTTCTTT. The rearrangement uses TRBV5-5 and TRBJ1-1, with TRBD1 identical over 7 bases. This CDR3 spans 15 amino acids. Germline lookup yields CDR1 SGHKS and CDR2 YYEKEE (reference sequence).

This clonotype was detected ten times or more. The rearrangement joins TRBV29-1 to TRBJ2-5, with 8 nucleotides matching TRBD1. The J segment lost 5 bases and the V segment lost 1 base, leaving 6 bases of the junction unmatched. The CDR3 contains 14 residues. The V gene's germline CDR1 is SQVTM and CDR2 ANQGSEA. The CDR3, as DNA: TGCAGCGTTGAAGGGCAGGGGGCGGGTGAGACCCAGTACTTC. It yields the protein CSVEGQGAGETQYF. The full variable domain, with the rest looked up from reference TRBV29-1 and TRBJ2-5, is SAVISQKPSRDICQRGTSLTIQCQVDSQVTMMFWYRQQPGQSLTLIATANQGSEATYESGFVIDKFPISRPNLTFSTLTVSNMSPEDSSIYLCSVEGQGAGETQYFGPGTRLLVL.

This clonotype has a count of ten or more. The CDR3 nucleotides read TGTGCCAGCAGTTACGACCCCGGGGGCGCTGGGGCCAACGTCCTGACTTTC. This gives the protein CASSYDPGGAGANVLTF. V and J are TRBV6-5 and TRBJ2-6; D might be TRBD1 or TRBD2, each matching 6 bases. Trimming stripped 2 bases from V and 2 bases from J, with 13 bases between. The CDR3 extends over 17 amino acids. Per the germline V gene, CDR1 is MNHEY and CDR2 is SVGAGI.